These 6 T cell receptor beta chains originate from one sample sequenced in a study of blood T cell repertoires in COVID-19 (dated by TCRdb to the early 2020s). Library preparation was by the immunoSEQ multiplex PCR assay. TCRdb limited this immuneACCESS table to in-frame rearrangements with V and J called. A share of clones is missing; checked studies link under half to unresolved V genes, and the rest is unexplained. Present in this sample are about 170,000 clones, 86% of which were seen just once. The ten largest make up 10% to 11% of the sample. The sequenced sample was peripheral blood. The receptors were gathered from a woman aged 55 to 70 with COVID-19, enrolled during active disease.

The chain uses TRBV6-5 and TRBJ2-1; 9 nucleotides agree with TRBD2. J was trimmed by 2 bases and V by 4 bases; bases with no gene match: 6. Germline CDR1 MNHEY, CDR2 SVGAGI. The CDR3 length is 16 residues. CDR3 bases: TGTGCCAGCAGTTCCACGGGACTAGCACCCTACAATGAGCAGTTCTTC. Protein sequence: CASSSTGLAPYNEQFF.

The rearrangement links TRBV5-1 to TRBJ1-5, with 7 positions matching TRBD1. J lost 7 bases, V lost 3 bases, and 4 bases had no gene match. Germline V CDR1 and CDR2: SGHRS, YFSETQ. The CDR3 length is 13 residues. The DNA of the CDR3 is TGCGCCAGCAGCTCCCAGGGGGGACAGCCCCAGCATTTT. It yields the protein CASSSQGGQPQHF.

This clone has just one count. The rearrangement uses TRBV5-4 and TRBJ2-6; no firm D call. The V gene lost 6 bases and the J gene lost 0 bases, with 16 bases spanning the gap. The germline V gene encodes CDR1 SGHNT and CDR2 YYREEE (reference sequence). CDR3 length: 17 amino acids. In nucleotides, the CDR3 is TGTGCCAGCAACCCAGACACCCACCGCTCTGGGGCCAACGTCCTGACTTTC. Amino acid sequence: CASNPDTHRSGANVLTF.

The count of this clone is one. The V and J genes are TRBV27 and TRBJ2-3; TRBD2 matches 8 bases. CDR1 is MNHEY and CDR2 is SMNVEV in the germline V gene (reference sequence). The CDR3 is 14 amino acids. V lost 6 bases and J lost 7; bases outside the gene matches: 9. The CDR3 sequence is CASSHSGNRNTQYF. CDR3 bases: TGTGCCAGCAGCCATAGCGGGAATAGAAATACGCAGTATTTT.

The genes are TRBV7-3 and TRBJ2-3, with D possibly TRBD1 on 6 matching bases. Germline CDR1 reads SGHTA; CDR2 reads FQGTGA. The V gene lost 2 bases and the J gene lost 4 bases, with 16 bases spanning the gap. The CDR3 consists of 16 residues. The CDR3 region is CASSLASQGLADTQYF. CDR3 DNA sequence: TGTGCCAGCAGCTTAGCCTCACAGGGTTTGGCAGATACGCAGTATTTT.

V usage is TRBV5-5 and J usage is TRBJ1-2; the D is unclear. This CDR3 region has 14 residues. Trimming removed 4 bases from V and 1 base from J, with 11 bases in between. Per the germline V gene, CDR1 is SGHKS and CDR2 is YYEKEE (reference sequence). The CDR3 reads CASSRTGSNYGYTF. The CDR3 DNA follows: TGTGCCAGCAGCCGAACCGGGAGTAACTATGGCTACACCTTC.